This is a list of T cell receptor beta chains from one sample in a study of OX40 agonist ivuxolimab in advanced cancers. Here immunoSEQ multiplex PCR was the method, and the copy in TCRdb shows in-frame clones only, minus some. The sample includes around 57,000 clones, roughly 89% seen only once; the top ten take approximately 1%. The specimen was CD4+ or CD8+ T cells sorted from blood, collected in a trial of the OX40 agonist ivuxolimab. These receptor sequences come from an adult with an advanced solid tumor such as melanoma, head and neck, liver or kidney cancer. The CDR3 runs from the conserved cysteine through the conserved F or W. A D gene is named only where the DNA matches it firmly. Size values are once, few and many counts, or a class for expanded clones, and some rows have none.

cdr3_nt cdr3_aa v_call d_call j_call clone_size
TGTGCCGGGGGGGACGGGAACACTGAAGCTTTCTTT CAGGDGNTEAFF TRBV6-6 NA TRBJ1-1 NA
TGTGCCAGCAGCTTAGGGCCAGGGGGCTTTGGCACCAAGTATTTT CASSLGPGGFGTKYF TRBV11-2 TRBD1 TRBJ2-3 few
TGTGCCAGCAGCTTAGATCAAACTAGCGGGAGGGAGACCCAGTACTTC CASSLDQTSGRETQYF TRBV11-2 TRBD2 TRBJ2-5 NA
TGTGCCTCCCCGTTGGGATATAATGAAAAACTGTTTTTT CASPLGYNEKLFF TRBV5-8 NA TRBJ1-4 few
TGCGCCAGCAGCTGGGCGGGAGGGAGCACAGATACGCAGTATTTT CASSWAGGSTDTQYF TRBV5-1 TRBD2 TRBJ2-3 NA
TGTGCCAGCAGCGGTCGGGACACCCTCGCTGAGCAGTACTTC CASSGRDTLAEQYF TRBV5-5 NA TRBJ2-7 NA
TGCGCCAGCTGCCCAGACGGATTTAATGAAAAACTGTTTTTT CASCPDGFNEKLFF TRBV5-1 NA TRBJ1-4 NA
TGTGCCATCGCCCCAGGGGCAGGGGCGGGGGAGACCCAGTACTTC CAIAPGAGAGETQYF TRBV10-3 NA TRBJ2-5 once
TGTGCCACCAGCAGGGACTGGGGACAGGGCGGAGGCTACACCTTC CATSRDWGQGGGYTF TRBV15 TRBD1 TRBJ1-2 NA
TGTGCCAGCTCACCGGGGACAGGGGGGCTACAAGAGACCCAGTACTTC CASSPGTGGLQETQYF TRBV18 TRBD1 TRBJ2-5 NA
TGTGCCAGCAGTGAACAGGGTTTAGGTGAAAAACTGTTTTTT CASSEQGLGEKLFF TRBV2 NA TRBJ1-4 few
TGCGCCAGCAGCCCCACCCCTAGCGGGAACACCGGGGAGCTGTTTTTT CASSPTPSGNTGELFF TRBV5-1 TRBD2 TRBJ2-2 NA
TGTGCCAGCATAAAAGGAGGAGTCACCGGGGAGCTGTTTTTT CASIKGGVTGELFF TRBV28 NA TRBJ2-2 NA
TGTGCCAGCAGACCGACTGCAAGCTCCTACAATGAGCAGTTCTTC CASRPTASSYNEQFF TRBV6-5 NA TRBJ2-1 NA
TGTGCCAGCACGGCGACTAGCGGGAAGAATGAGCAGTTCTTC CASTATSGKNEQFF TRBV6-1 TRBD2 TRBJ2-1 few
TGCGCCAGCAGCCCACAGGGGGAATCCTACGAGCAGTACTTC CASSPQGESYEQYF TRBV5-1 TRBD1 TRBJ2-7 NA
TGTGCCAGTAGTCCCAGGGGGCGGGAGACCCAGTACTTC CASSPRGRETQYF TRBV19 TRBD1 TRBJ2-5 NA
TGTGCCAGCTCTGCGGGGAGCTCGGTCGGGGAGCTGTTTTTT CASSAGSSVGELFF TRBV18 NA TRBJ2-2 NA
TGTGCCAGCAGCTTGGGACAGGGCCGCACAGATACGCAGTATTTT CASSLGQGRTDTQYF TRBV5-4 TRBD1 TRBJ2-3 NA
TGTGCCAGCAGTGGAAGTTACACCGGGGAGCTGTTTTTT CASSGSYTGELFF TRBV2 NA TRBJ2-2 NA
TGTGCCAGCACCGGGACCCTACCCTACGAGCAGTACTTC CASTGTLPYEQYF TRBV6-5 NA TRBJ2-7 NA
TGCGCCAGCAGCAATCACCAAGAGACCCAGTACTTC CASSNHQETQYF TRBV10-2 NA TRBJ2-5 few
TGTGCCAGTAGTATTTTCGTCCAGGGGCGTGAGCAGTTCTTC CASSIFVQGREQFF TRBV19 NA TRBJ2-1 NA
TGTGCCAGCCCACTTGTAGACCGGCCAACCTACGAGCAGTACTTC CASPLVDRPTYEQYF TRBV7-8 NA TRBJ2-7 once
TGTGCCTGTCGCAACAGGGCTCAGCCCCAGCATTTT CACRNRAQPQHF TRBV30 NA TRBJ1-5 NA
TGTGCCAGCACGTTAGCGGGAGTTTATACGCAGTATTTT CASTLAGVYTQYF TRBV2 TRBD2 TRBJ2-3 NA
TGCGCCAGCAGCCAGCGACAGGGTTATGGCTACACCTTC CASSQRQGYGYTF TRBV4-1 TRBD1 TRBJ1-2 NA
TGCAGCGTTGCTCCGGTGCGGGGGTGGGAAGAGACCCAGTACTTC CSVAPVRGWEETQYF TRBV29-1 TRBD2 TRBJ2-5 NA
TGTGCCAGCTCCTCTAGTTTCGGGGGCGAGCAGTACTTC CASSSSFGGEQYF TRBV18 NA TRBJ2-7 NA
TGTGCCAGCAGCTCCCGACTAGCGGGATTTAATGAGCAGTTCTTC CASSSRLAGFNEQFF TRBV7-3 TRBD2 TRBJ2-1 NA
TGCGCCAGCAGCTCAGTACGGGACTCCTTCTCCGGGGATACGCAGTATTTT CASSSVRDSFSGDTQYF TRBV5-1 NA TRBJ2-3 NA
TGTGCCAGCAGCCTGACTAGCGGGAGTGGGGGTTCCTACAATGAGCAGTTCTTC CASSLTSGSGGSYNEQFF TRBV2 TRBD2 TRBJ2-1 NA
TGTGCCAGCAGCGTGGGACTAGCGGGAGGGAACCAAGAGACCCAGTACTTC CASSVGLAGGNQETQYF TRBV5-4 TRBD2 TRBJ2-5 once
TGTGCCAGCAGTTTAGAACCCCCGGGACAGCTAGATACGCAGTATTTT CASSLEPPGQLDTQYF TRBV27 TRBD1 TRBJ2-3 NA
TGTGCCAGCAGCCCGTCGACGGTCGCAACTAATGAAAAACTGTTTTTT CASSPSTVATNEKLFF TRBV7-6 NA TRBJ1-4 NA
TGTGCCAGTAGTATCGACAGGGGCAATCAGCCCCAGCATTTT CASSIDRGNQPQHF TRBV19 TRBD1 TRBJ1-5 NA
TGTGCCAGCAGCTTAGGCTGGGTAGAATCCTACGAGCAGTACTTC CASSLGWVESYEQYF TRBV11-2 NA TRBJ2-7 NA
TGTGCCAGCAGCAAGAGCGAGACCCAGTACTTC CASSKSETQYF TRBV5-6 NA TRBJ2-5 NA
TGTGCCAGCAGCCTGAACTACGATACGCAGTATTTT CASSLNYDTQYF TRBV2 NA TRBJ2-3 NA
TGTGCCAGCAGTTTAGGACTAGCGGGAATGAAAGTAAGCACGCAGTATTTT CASSLGLAGMKVSTQYF TRBV28 TRBD2 TRBJ2-3 NA
TGCGCCAGCAGCAGAAATAGCGGGTCTAGCACAGATACGCAGTATTTT CASSRNSGSSTDTQYF TRBV5-1 TRBD2 TRBJ2-3 NA
TGTGCCAGCAGCTCAGGGATCAATCAGCCCCAGCATTTT CASSSGINQPQHF TRBV5-8 NA TRBJ1-5 NA